This TCR beta chain was profiled in a study of T cell responses to AZD1222 COVID-19 vaccine. For this clone: What it binds is not known.

TCRdb keeps only in-frame clones here, not all; method: immunoSEQ multiplex PCR. Of 90,000 to 100,000 clones in the sample, roughly 80% were seen once. This CDR3 spans 13 amino acids. Germline CDR1 reads MNHEY; CDR2 reads SVGAGI. Trimming pared 3 bases from V and 1 base from J, leaving 6 bases between. Second doses were pooled across both intervals (about 4 or about 12 weeks). The study, taken as a whole, reports: Repertoires were obtained only post-peak T cell response. Mapped onto spike, vaccine-associated CD4 TCRs spanned it and were dominant at 160-218 and 743-854.

This clonotype was sampled from an adult who received the AZD1222 COVID-19 vaccine. The specimen comprised peripheral blood, sampled 28 days after the second AZD1222 dose. V is TRBV6-5 and J is TRBJ1-1; D gene ambiguous. CDR3 DNA: TGTGCCAGCAGTTATATTTCGAACACTGAAGCTTTCTTT. Translation: CASSYISNTEAFF.